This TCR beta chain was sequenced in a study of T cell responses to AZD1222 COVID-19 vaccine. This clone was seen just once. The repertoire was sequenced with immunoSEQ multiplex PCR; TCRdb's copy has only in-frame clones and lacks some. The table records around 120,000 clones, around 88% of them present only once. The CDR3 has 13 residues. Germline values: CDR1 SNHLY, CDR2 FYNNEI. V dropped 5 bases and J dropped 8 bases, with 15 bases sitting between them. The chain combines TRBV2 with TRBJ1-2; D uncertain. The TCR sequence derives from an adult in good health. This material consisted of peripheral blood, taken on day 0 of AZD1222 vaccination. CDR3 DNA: TGTGCCAGCAGTTTTGGGGAGGGAAGCGGCTACACCTTC. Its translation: CASSFGEGSGYTF.